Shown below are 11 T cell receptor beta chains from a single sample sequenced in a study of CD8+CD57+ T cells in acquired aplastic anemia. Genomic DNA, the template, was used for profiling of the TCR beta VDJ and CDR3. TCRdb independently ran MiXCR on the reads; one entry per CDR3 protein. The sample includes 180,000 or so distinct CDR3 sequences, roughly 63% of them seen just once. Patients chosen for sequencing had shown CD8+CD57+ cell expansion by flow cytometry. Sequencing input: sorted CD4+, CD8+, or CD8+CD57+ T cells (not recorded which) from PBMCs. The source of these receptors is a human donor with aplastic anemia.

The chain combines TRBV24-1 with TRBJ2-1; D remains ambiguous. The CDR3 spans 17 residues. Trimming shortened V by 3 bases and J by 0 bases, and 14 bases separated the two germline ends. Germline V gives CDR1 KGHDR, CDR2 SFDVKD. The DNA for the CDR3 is TGTGCCACCAGTGATCCCTTTGACGAAGACTCCTACAATGAGCAGTTCTTC. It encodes CATSDPFDEDSYNEQFF.

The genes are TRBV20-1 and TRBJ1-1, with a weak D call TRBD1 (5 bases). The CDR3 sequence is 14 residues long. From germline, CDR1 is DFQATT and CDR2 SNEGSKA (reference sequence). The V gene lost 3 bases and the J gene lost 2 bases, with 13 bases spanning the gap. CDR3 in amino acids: CSARGGGLNTEAFF. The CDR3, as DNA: TGCAGTGCTAGGGGTGGGGGTCTCAACACTGAAGCTTTCTTT.

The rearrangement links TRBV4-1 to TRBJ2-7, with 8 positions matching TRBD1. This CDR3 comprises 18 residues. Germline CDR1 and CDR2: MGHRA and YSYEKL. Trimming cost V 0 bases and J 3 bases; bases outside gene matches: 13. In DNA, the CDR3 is TGCGCCAGCAGCCAAGAACCCCCCTCAGGGACAGGACTCTACGAGCAGTACTTC. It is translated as CASSQEPPSGTGLYEQYF.

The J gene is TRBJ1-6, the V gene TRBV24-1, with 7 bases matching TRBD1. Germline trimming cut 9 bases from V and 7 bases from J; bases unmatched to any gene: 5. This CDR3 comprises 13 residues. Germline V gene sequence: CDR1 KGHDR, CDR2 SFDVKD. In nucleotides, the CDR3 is TGTGCCACCCAAGGACAGGTCAATTCACCCCTCCACTTT. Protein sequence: CATQGQVNSPLHF.

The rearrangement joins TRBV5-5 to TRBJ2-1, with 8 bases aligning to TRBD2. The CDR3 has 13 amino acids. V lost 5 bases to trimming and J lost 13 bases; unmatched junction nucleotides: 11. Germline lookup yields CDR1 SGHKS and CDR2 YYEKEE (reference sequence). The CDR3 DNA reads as TGTGCCAGCAGTCCCCCAGAACTAGCGGTCCAGTTCTTC. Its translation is CASSPPELAVQFF. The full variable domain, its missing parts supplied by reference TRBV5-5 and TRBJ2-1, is DAGVTQSPTHLIKTRGQQVTLRCSPISGHKSVSWYQQVLGQGPQFIFQYYEKEERGRGNFPDRFSARQFPNYSSELNVNALLLGDSALYLCASSPPELAVQFFGPGTRLTVL.

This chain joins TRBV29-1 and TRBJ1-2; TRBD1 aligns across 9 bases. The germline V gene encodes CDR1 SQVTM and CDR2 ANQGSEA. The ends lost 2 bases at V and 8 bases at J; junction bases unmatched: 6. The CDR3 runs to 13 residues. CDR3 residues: CSVEKTGGNGYTF. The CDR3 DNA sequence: TGCAGCGTTGAAAAGACAGGGGGGAACGGCTACACCTTC.

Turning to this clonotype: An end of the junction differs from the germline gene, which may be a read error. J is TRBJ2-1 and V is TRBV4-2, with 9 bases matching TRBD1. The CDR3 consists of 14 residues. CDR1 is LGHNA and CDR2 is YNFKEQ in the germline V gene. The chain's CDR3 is CASGQDLGDREGLF. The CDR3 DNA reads TGTGCCAGCGGCCAAGATCTGGGGGACAGGGAGGGGCTCTTC.

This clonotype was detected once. Here the CDR3 reads CASSVGGTGYADTQYF. The DNA of the CDR3 is TGTGCCAGCAGCGTAGGAGGGACAGGGTACGCAGATACGCAGTATTTT. V gene TRBV9 combines with J gene TRBJ2-3; 9 bases agree with TRBD1. CDR3 size: 16 residues. The V gene end was trimmed by 0 bases and the J gene end by 4 bases; junction bases not matched to a gene: 6. CDR1 is SGDLS, CDR2 YYNGEE, per germline.

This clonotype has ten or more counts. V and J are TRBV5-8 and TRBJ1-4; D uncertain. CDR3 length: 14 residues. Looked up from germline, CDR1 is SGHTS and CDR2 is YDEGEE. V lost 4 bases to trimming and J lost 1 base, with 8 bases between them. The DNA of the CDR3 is TGTGCCAGCAGCGCGGGATTAACTAATGAAAAACTGTTTTTT. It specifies CASSAGLTNEKLFF.

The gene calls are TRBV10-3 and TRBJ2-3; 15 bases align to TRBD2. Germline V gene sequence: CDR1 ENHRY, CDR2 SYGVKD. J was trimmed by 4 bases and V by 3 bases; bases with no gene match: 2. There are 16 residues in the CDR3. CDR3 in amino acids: CAISDGLAGGPDTQYF. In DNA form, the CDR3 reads TGTGCCATCAGTGACGGACTAGCGGGGGGGCCAGATACGCAGTATTTT.

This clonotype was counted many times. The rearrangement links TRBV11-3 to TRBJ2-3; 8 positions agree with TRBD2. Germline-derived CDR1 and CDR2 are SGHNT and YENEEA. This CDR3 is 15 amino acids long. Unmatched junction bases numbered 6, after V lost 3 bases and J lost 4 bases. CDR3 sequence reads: CASSLIRGGSDTQYF. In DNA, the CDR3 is TGTGCCAGCAGCTTGATCCGGGGGGGGTCAGATACGCAGTATTTT.